The 32 T cell receptor beta chains listed next were all sequenced from one sample in a study of a mutant IDH1 vaccine in newly diagnosed glioma. Specified time point: baseline, week 1 (first vaccination visit). Stated treatment: pre-vaccination baseline after standard-of-care therapy. Generated by immunoSEQ multiplex PCR, the TCRdb table keeps only in-frame clones and is missing some. Among 50,000 to 65,000 clones listed, roughly 80% were seen once. Sequenced material: PBMCs, taken from a glioma patient treated with radiotherapy, temozolomide or both. These receptors came from a man aged 18 to 35 with glioma.

This chain connects TRBV30 to TRBJ2-7, with D perhaps matching TRBD1 or TRBD2 (6 bases each). Looked up from germline, CDR1 is GTSNPN and CDR2 is SVGIG (reference sequence). The CDR3 is made up of 15 amino acids. V lost 8 bases to trimming and J lost 7 bases, with 27 bases between them. CDR3 bases: TGTGCCGCTGAAAGTATATTAAGGGGGGCTTGGGAGCAGTACTTC. Encoded protein: CAAESILRGAWEQYF.

The CDR3: CASRHTDVGLGGYTF. The CDR3, as DNA: TGTGCCAGCAGGCACACGGACGTTGGGCTTGGGGGCTACACCTTC. The chain is built from TRBV2 and TRBJ1-2; D unresolved. The CDR3 runs to 15 residues. The germline V gene has CDR1 SNHLY and CDR2 FYNNEI. Trimming removed 6 bases at V and 8 bases at J, with 22 bases between.

The CDR3 loop reads CASSLATLAGDYEQYF. DNA for the CDR3: TGTGCCAGCAGCTTAGCGACCCTAGCGGGAGACTACGAGCAGTACTTC. This rearrangement joins TRBV7-2 to TRBJ2-7; 10 bases line up with TRBD2. The CDR3 contains 16 residues. The germline gives CDR1 SGHTA, CDR2 FQGNSA. Trimming took 0 bases from V and 3 from J; bases not matched to a gene: 5.

The V and J genes are TRBV29-1 and TRBJ1-4; D call uncertain. CDR1 SQVTM and CDR2 ANQGSEA come from the germline V gene. There are 11 residues in the CDR3. Trimming pared 4 bases from V and 14 bases from J, leaving 14 bases between. CDR3 sequence (DNA): TGCAGCGTTGTTGGCAGCCTAGGTCTGTTTTTT. This translates into CSVVGSLGLFF.

This chain joins TRBV5-1 and TRBJ2-5, with TRBD2 matching 9 bases. The V and J ends lost 1 base and 1 base, in that order; junction bases with no gene match: 14. The CDR3 extends over 19 amino acids. Per the germline V gene, CDR1 is SGHRS and CDR2 is YFSETQ. The DNA of the CDR3 is TGCGCCAGCAGCTTGATCGGTAGCGGGAGAGGAGGGGTCCAAGAGACCCAGTACTTC. Residues: CASSLIGSGRGGVQETQYF.

V is TRBV4-2 and J is TRBJ2-1; 11 bases are shared with TRBD1. CDR1 and CDR2 (germline): LGHNA, YNFKEQ. The CDR3 is 18 amino acids. V lost 2 bases and J lost 3; bases outside the gene matches: 9. CDR3 DNA: TGTGCCAGCAGCCAACCTGGGACAGGGGGTTCCTACTACAATGAGCAGTTCTTC. Its protein is CASSQPGTGGSYYNEQFF.

The chain links TRBV5-1 to TRBJ1-1, with D perhaps TRBD1 (6 bases). The CDR3 totals 14 residues. V lost 4 bases and J lost 10, with 20 bases in between. Germline lookup yields CDR1 SGHRS and CDR2 YFSETQ. CDR3 loop: CASSPPRGGGSAFF. The CDR3 nucleotides read TGCGCCAGCAGCCCCCCCCGGGGAGGGGGATCAGCTTTCTTT.

The chain links TRBV5-4 to TRBJ1-2; D unclear. Between the trimmed V and J ends, which lost 0 bases and 3 bases, there was a span of 9 bases. This CDR3 comprises 14 residues. In germline, CDR1 is SGHNT, CDR2 YYREEE (reference sequence). CDR3 residues: CASSLAIPDYGYTF. The CDR3 DNA sequence: TGTGCCAGCAGCTTGGCAATCCCTGACTATGGCTACACCTTC.

This clone was recorded a few times. This chain uses TRBV18 with TRBJ1-1, with 7 positions matching TRBD1. Looked up from germline, CDR1 is KGHSH and CDR2 is LQKENI. V shed 5 bases, J shed 10 bases, and the junction held 13 bases outside the gene matches. The CDR3 runs 14 residues. The CDR3 loop reads CASSSTLQGSGAFF. The CDR3 coding sequence is TGTGCCAGCTCATCCACCTTACAGGGGAGTGGAGCTTTCTTT.

The chain recombines TRBV9 with TRBJ2-5, with 10 bases that match TRBD1. Trimming removed 4 bases from V and 6 bases from J; junction bases left unmatched: 12. Germline V gene sequence: CDR1 SGDLS, CDR2 YYNGEE. The CDR3 contains 16 residues. For the CDR3, the DNA is TGTGCCAGCAGCCCACCCGGGACAGGGGCATTTCAGACCCAGTACTTC. This gives the protein CASSPPGTGAFQTQYF.

In this sample, this clone turned up once. The chain joins TRBV2 to TRBJ2-7; no firm D call. There are 10 residues in the CDR3. V shed 9 bases and J shed 6 bases, with 9 bases lying between them. Per germline, CDR1 SNHLY and CDR2 FYNNEI. CDR3 residues: CARGPFEQYF. CDR3 coding DNA: TGTGCCAGAGGACCCTTCGAGCAGTACTTC.

This clone has a single count. The rearrangement uses TRBV4-3 and TRBJ2-7; TRBD2 matches 7 bases. From germline, CDR1 is LGHNA and CDR2 YSLEER. The CDR3 consists of 15 residues. The V and J ends lost 1 base and 1 base, in that order; junction bases with no gene match: 4. CDR3 in DNA: TGCGCCAGCAGCCAAGGTCTAGCGGTGTCCTACGAGCAGTACTTC. Its translation is CASSQGLAVSYEQYF.

The rearrangement joins TRBV2 to TRBJ2-7; a possible D gene is TRBD1 (5 bases). V was trimmed by 8 bases and J by 7 bases, leaving 18 bases between them. This CDR3 contains 13 residues. Germline V lookup: CDR1 SNHLY, CDR2 FYNNEI. CDR3 DNA sequence: TGTGCCAGCGGGGCCGGCAGGGCTTGGGAGCAGTACTTC. Protein: CASGAGRAWEQYF. Supplemented by reference TRBV2 and TRBJ2-7, the full variable domain reads EPEVTQTPSHQVTQMGQEVILRCVPISNHLYFYWYRQILGQKVEFLVSFYNNEISEKSEIFDDQFSVERPDGSNFTLKIRSTKLEDSAMYFCASGAGRAWEQYFGPGTRLTVT.

This rearrangement joins TRBV27 to TRBJ2-7; 8 nucleotides match TRBD2. The CDR3 totals 16 residues. Germline lookup yields CDR1 MNHEY and CDR2 SMNVEV (reference sequence). V lost 6 bases and J lost 6; bases outside the gene matches: 16. The CDR3 DNA is TGTGCCAGCAGCGACCTGGGCGGGAGGCTTTATCGCGAGCAGTACTTC. Translation: CASSDLGGRLYREQYF.

This clone occurred a few times. V and J are TRBV7-2 and TRBJ1-1; D might be TRBD1 (5 bases). Germline values: CDR1 SGHTA, CDR2 FQGNSA. The V end was cut by 3 bases, the J end by 1 base, with 18 bases between. The CDR3 sequence is 17 residues long. Written as DNA, the CDR3 is TGTGCCAGCAGCTTCCCGCGGGGGGGTGGAAGGAACACTGAAGCTTTCTTT. Translating gives CASSFPRGGGRNTEAFF.

On this clone: Other DNA sequences in the sample encode the same CDR3. This rearrangement joins TRBV4-3 to TRBJ1-3, with TRBD1 matching 8 bases. This CDR3 is built from 15 residues. The junction had 5 bases not matched to a gene; V was cut back by 4 bases and J by 3 bases. From germline, CDR1 is LGHNA and CDR2 YSLEER. The DNA for the CDR3 is TGCGCCAGCAGCCCTGACAGGGGATATGGAAACACCATATATTTT. It yields the protein CASSPDRGYGNTIYF.

The rearrangement joins TRBV7-9 to TRBJ1-1; TRBD1 agrees at 10 bases. With 5 bases clipped from V and 3 bases from J, the junction kept 6 bases outside the gene matches. The CDR3 contains 15 residues. Germline V gene sequence: CDR1 SEHNR, CDR2 FQNEAQ (reference sequence). The CDR3 coding sequence is TGTGCCAGCAGCGCATGGACAGGGGGTGACACTGAAGCTTTCTTT. Translated, it gives CASSAWTGGDTEAFF.

The V call is TRBV7-2, the J call TRBJ2-7; D is uncertain. Germline V gene data show CDR1 as SGHTA and CDR2 as FQGNSA. The CDR3 consists of 14 residues. V dropped 1 base and J dropped 0 bases, with 7 bases sitting between them. The CDR3 is CASSLGHSSYEQYF. CDR3 bases: TGTGCCAGCAGCTTAGGACATTCCTCCTACGAGCAGTACTTC.

The chain has TRBV5-6 and TRBJ2-3; TRBD1 is a possible D gene (5 bases). The germline V gene has CDR1 SGHDT and CDR2 YYEEEE. The CDR3 length is 13 residues. The V and J ends lost 2 bases and 6 bases respectively, with 10 bases between them. In nucleotides, the CDR3 is TGTGCCAGCAGCTTAATACAGGCGGATACGCAGTATTTT. This translates into CASSLIQADTQYF.

The chain joins TRBV6-6 to TRBJ1-5; no reliable D call. The CDR3 is 15 residues long. The germline V and J ends were trimmed by 3 bases and 0 bases, with 9 bases remaining between them. CDR1 and CDR2 from the germline V gene are MNHNY and SVGAGI (reference sequence). CDR3 sequence: CASSYGSYSNQPQHF. The CDR3 DNA sequence: TGTGCCAGCAGTTATGGGTCATATAGCAATCAGCCCCAGCATTTT.

V usage is TRBV28 and J usage is TRBJ1-1; 8 bases are shared with TRBD1. Unmatched junction bases numbered 11, after V lost 3 bases and J lost 2 bases. The CDR3 spans 17 residues. Per the germline V gene, CDR1 is MDHEN and CDR2 is SYDVKM. CDR3 DNA: TGTGCCAGCAGTTTTTTCCCAGGGGGCAGCAATAACACTGAAGCTTTCTTT. The encoded protein is CASSFFPGGSNNTEAFF.

The rearrangement uses TRBV30 and TRBJ2-3, with D unresolved. The CDR3 spans 15 residues. The V and J ends lost 6 bases and 3 bases respectively, with 19 bases between them. From germline, CDR1 is GTSNPN and CDR2 SVGIG (reference sequence). CDR3 in DNA: TGTGCCTGTACTATTTCGGCGAGACGTACAGATACGCAGTATTTT. Amino acids: CACTISARRTDTQYF. Full variable domain (missing parts from reference TRBV30 and TRBJ2-3): SQTIHQWPATLVQPVGSPLSLECTVEGTSNPNLYWYRQAAGRGLQLLFYSVGIGQISSEVPQNLSASRPQDRQFILSSKKLLLSDSGFYLCACTISARRTDTQYFGPGTRLTVL.

This chain joins TRBV5-3 and TRBJ1-2; 8 positions agree with TRBD1. TRBV5-3 is placed among ORFs of uncertain function. The V gene end was trimmed by 4 bases and the J gene end by 4 bases; junction bases not matched to a gene: 3. CDR3 length: 13 residues. The CDR3 nucleotides read TGTGCCAGAAGCGAGGACAGGGTCTATGGCTACACCTTC. Translating it yields CARSEDRVYGYTF.

This chain joins TRBV15 and TRBJ2-5, with D unclear. Per the germline V gene, CDR1 is LNHNV and CDR2 is YYDKDF (reference sequence). V lost 5 bases and J 3 bases, leaving 7 bases between the germline ends. The CDR3 loop spans 12 amino acids. The CDR3 here is CATSHEKETQYF. CDR3 coding DNA: TGTGCCACCAGCCACGAGAAAGAGACCCAGTACTTC. The entire variable domain, with the rest obtained from reference TRBV15 and TRBJ2-5, is as follows: DAMVIQNPRYQVTQFGKPVTLSCSQTLNHNVMYWYQQKSSQAPKLLFHYYDKDFNNEADTPDNFQSRRPNTSFCFLDIRSPGLGDTAMYLCATSHEKETQYFGPGTRLLVL.

CDR3 protein: CASSFGQGGYGYTF. The CDR3 region has the DNA TGTGCCAGCAGCTTCGGCCAGGGAGGATATGGCTACACCTTC. The chain recombines TRBV5-6 with TRBJ1-2, with D perhaps matching TRBD1 (5 bases). The V and J ends lost 2 bases and 5 bases respectively, with 13 bases between them. Germline CDR1 reads SGHDT; CDR2 reads YYEEEE. CDR3 length: 14 amino acids. Full variable domain (remainder filled in from reference TRBV5-6 and TRBJ1-2): DAGVTQSPTHLIKTRGQQVTLRCSPKSGHDTVSWYQQALGQGPQFIFQYYEEEERQRGNFPDRFSGHQFPNYSSELNVNALLLGDSALYLCASSFGQGGYGYTFGSGTRLTVV.

Written as DNA, the CDR3 is TGTGCCAGCAGCTTCCCTAGCTACGAGCAGTACTTC. Translation: CASSFPSYEQYF. The V call is TRBV7-8, the J call TRBJ2-7, with no clear D. With 3 bases removed from V and 3 bases from J, the gap between germline ends came to 6 bases. Germline V gene lookup returns CDR1 SGHVS and CDR2 FQNEAQ. This CDR3 has 12 residues.

This CDR3 reads CASSPGPRSLEAFF. In DNA form, the CDR3 reads TGTGCCAGCAGCCCTGGGCCCAGATCCCTTGAAGCTTTCTTT. V is TRBV11-2 and J is TRBJ1-1, with D unclear. The CDR3 has 14 residues. Trimming removed 5 bases from V and 7 bases from J, with 17 bases in between. Germline CDR1 reads SGHAT; CDR2 reads FQNNGV.

The chain's CDR3 is CAWSRNSPLHF. The DNA for the CDR3 is TGTGCCTGGAGTCGCAATTCACCCCTCCACTTT. V is TRBV30 and J is TRBJ1-6; no reliable D call. Trimming took off 2 bases at V and 7 bases at J, with 3 bases between the two ends. The CDR3 consists of 11 residues. The germline V gene has CDR1 GTSNPN and CDR2 SVGIG (reference sequence).

This chain links TRBV5-1 with TRBJ2-1, with TRBD2 matching 11 bases. With V trimmed by 2 bases and J by 5 bases, 6 bases remained unmatched. The CDR3 covers 16 residues. Per the germline V gene, CDR1 is SGHRS and CDR2 is YFSETQ. The CDR3 spells CASSFYSGRDNNEQFF. The CDR3 DNA is TGCGCCAGCAGCTTTTATAGCGGGAGGGATAACAATGAGCAGTTCTTC. The whole variable domain, remainder taken from reference TRBV5-1 and TRBJ2-1, is KAGVTQTPRYLIKTRGQQVTLSCSPISGHRSVSWYQQTPGQGLQFLFEYFSETQRNKGNFPGRFSGRQFSNSRSEMNVSTLELGDSALYLCASSFYSGRDNNEQFFGPGTRLTVL.

This chain uses TRBV7-2 with TRBJ2-2; the match to TRBD2 covers 11 bases. The CDR3 runs 15 residues. Germline V gives CDR1 SGHTA, CDR2 FQGNSA. The ends lost 4 bases at V and 7 bases at J; junction bases unmatched: 5. The CDR3 nucleotides read TGTGCCAGCAGCTCCATCGGACTAGCGGGCGGGGAGCTGTTTTTT. Its protein product is CASSSIGLAGGELFF.

Comment on this clone: A read error may account for a junction end that differs from germline. The chain is built from TRBV4-3 and TRBJ1-5, with TRBD1 matching over 8 bases. Germline-derived CDR1 and CDR2 are LGHNA and YSLEER. This CDR3 comprises 16 residues. DNA of the CDR3: TGCGCCAGCAGCCAAGATGAATCAGGGGGCAAGCAGCCCCAGCATTTT. Translation: CASSQDESGGKQPQHF.

The DNA of the CDR3 is TGTGCCAGCAGTTCCCTTAGCGGGGGGGCGATCAACGAGCAGTACTTC. It codes for CASSSLSGGAINEQYF. This chain uses TRBV6-5 with TRBJ2-7, with TRBD2 matching over 11 bases. In germline, CDR1 is MNHEY, CDR2 SVGAGI. V trimming: 4 bases; J trimming: 5 bases; junction bases outside the gene matches: 10. The CDR3 runs to 16 residues.